The rows below give T cell receptor beta chains drawn from one sample of a study of blood T cell repertoires in COVID-19. Using immunoSEQ multiplex PCR, the repertoire was profiled, and TCRdb retains in-frame clones only, with some absent. The repertoire has about 78,000 clones, 86% of them found once; the top ten carry about 5%. The sample comprised peripheral blood. Receptors originate from a man aged 45-60 years with active or convalescent COVID-19. Both conserved end residues are part of each CDR3. The order of the fields is V gene, clone size, J gene, D gene, CDR3 protein, CDR3 DNA. The D gene is left open where the match is weak. Clone size is given for some rows only: seen once, a few or many times, or a class if the clone is expanded.

>TRBV5-4|once|TRBJ2-7|TRBD1
CASSFSGTGAIEQYF
TGTGCCAGCAGCTTCTCCGGGACAGGGGCAATCGAGCAGTACTTC
>TRBV6-2/TRBV6-3|NA|TRBJ2-2|NA
CASSYLARELFF
TGTGCCAGCAGTTACCTGGCCAGGGAGCTGTTTTTT
>TRBV25-1|once|TRBJ1-1|TRBD1
CASSPLTGGGTEAFF
TGTGCCAGCAGCCCGTTGACAGGGGGGGGAACTGAAGCTTTCTTT
>TRBV4-1|NA|TRBJ1-5|TRBD1
CASSLFPGTGTTYSNQPQHF
TGCGCCAGCAGCCTCTTCCCCGGGACAGGGACGACCTATAGCAATCAGCCCCAGCATTTT
>TRBV5-1|few|TRBJ2-3|NA
CASSTDTDTQYF
TGCGCCAGCAGCACAGACACAGATACGCAGTATTTT
>TRBV6-5|NA|TRBJ2-2|TRBD2
CASSSGGGVAGELFF
TGTGCCAGCAGTTCTGGCGGGGGGGTCGCCGGGGAGCTGTTTTTT
>TRBV18|NA|TRBJ2-1|TRBD2
CASSPPNGGASEQFF
TGTGCCAGCTCACCCCCTAACGGGGGGGCTAGTGAGCAGTTCTTC
>TRBV4-3|NA|TRBJ2-4|NA
CASSQDQAAKNIQYF
TGCGCCAGCAGCCAAGACCAGGCGGCCAAAAACATTCAGTACTTC
>TRBV13|NA|TRBJ1-2|TRBD1
CASRPYRGASYGYTF
TGTGCCAGCAGGCCCTACAGGGGGGCGTCCTATGGCTACACCTTC
>TRBV19|NA|TRBJ1-4|NA
CASSTRGQNEKLFF
TGTGCCAGTAGTACCCGGGGTCAAAATGAAAAACTGTTTTTT
>TRBV5-4|many|TRBJ2-7|NA
CASSGAYTDEQYF
TGTGCCAGCTCAGGGGCTTATACGGACGAGCAGTACTTC
>TRBV27|once|TRBJ1-6|TRBD1
CASSRRTGEFYNSPLHF
TGTGCCAGCAGTAGGCGGACAGGGGAATTTTATAATTCACCCCTCCACTTT
>TRBV5-5|once|TRBJ1-2|NA
CASSQAQGPYGYTF
TGTGCCAGCAGCCAGGCCCAGGGCCCATATGGCTACACCTTC
>TRBV27|NA|TRBJ1-2|NA
CASTDGGHGYTF
TGTGCCAGCACCGACGGGGGGCATGGCTACACCTTC
>TRBV28|NA|TRBJ1-5|NA
CASSLARGIGQPQHF
TGTGCCAGCAGTTTAGCCAGGGGAATTGGCCAGCCCCAGCATTTT
>TRBV5-8|NA|TRBJ2-1|TRBD1
CASRLQGIEQFF
TGTGCCAGCAGACTACAGGGGATTGAGCAGTTCTTC
>TRBV5-5|NA|TRBJ2-7|NA
CASRPGQGPNEQYF
TGTGCCAGCAGACCTGGGCAGGGTCCTAATGAGCAGTACTTC
>TRBV5-4|NA|TRBJ1-2|TRBD1
CASRGPGTGNYGYTF
TGTGCCAGCAGGGGTCCCGGGACAGGGAACTATGGCTACACCTTC
>TRBV7-9|NA|TRBJ1-5|TRBD1
CASSRGQGAGQPQHF
TGTGCCAGCAGCCGGGGACAGGGGGCAGGACAGCCCCAGCATTTT
>TRBV19|NA|TRBJ1-5|TRBD1
CASGQGAFQPQHF
TGTGCCAGTGGACAGGGGGCGTTTCAGCCCCAGCATTTT